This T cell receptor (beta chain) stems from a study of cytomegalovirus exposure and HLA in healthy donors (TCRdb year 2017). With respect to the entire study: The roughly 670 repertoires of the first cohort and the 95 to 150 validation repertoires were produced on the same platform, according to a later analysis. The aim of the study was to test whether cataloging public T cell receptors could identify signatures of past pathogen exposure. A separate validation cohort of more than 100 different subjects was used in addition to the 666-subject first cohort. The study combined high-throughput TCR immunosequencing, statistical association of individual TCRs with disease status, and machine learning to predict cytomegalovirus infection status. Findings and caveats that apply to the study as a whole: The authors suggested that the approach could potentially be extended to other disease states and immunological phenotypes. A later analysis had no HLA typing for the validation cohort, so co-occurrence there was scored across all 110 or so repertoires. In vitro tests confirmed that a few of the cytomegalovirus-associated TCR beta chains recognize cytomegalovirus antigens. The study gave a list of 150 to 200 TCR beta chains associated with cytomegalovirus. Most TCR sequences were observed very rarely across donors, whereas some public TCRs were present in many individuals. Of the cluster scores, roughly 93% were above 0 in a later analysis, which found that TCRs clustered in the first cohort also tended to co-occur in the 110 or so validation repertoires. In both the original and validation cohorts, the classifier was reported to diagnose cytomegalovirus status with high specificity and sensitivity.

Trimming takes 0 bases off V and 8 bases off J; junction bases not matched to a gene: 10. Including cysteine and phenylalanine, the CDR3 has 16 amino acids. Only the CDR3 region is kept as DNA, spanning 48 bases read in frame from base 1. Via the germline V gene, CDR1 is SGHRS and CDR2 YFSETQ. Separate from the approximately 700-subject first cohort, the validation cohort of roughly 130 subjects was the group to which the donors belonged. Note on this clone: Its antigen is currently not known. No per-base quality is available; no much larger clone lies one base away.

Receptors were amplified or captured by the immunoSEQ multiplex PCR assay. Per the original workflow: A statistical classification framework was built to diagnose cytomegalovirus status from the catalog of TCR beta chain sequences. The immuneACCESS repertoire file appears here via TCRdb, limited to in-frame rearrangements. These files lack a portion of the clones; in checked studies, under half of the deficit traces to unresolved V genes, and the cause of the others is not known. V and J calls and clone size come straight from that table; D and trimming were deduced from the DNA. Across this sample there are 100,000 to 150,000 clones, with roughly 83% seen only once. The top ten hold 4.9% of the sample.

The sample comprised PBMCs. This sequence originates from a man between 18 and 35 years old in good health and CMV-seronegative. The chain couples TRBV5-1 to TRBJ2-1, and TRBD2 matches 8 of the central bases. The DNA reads TGCGCCAGCAGCTTGGCGCCGCTAGCGGGCTCAGATGAGCAGTTCTTC. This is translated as CASSLAPLAGSDEQFF. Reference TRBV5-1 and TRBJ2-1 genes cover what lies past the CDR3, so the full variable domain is KAGVTQTPRYLIKTRGQQVTLSCSPISGHRSVSWYQQTPGQGLQFLFEYFSETQRNKGNFPGRFSGRQFSNSRSEMNVSTLELGDSALYLCASSLAPLAGSDEQFFGPGTRLTVL.